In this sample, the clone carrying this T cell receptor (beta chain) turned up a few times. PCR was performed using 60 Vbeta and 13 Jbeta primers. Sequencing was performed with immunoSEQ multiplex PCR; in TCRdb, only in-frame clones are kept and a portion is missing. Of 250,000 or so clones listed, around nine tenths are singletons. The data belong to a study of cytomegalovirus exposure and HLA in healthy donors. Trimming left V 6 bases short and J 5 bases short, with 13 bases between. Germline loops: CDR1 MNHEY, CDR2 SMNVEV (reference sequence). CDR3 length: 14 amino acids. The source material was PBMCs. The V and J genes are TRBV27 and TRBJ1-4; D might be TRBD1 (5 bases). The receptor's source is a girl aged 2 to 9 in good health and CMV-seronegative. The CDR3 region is CASSKGIFNEKLFF. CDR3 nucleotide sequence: TGTGCCAGCAGCAAGGGGATTTTCAATGAAAAACTGTTTTTT.